This entry features one T cell receptor (beta chain) sequence. Its antigen is not identified. CDR3 size: 13 residues. CDR1 is MDHEN, CDR2 SYDVKM, per germline. The V gene lost 9 bases and the J gene lost 0 bases, with 12 bases spanning the gap. The sample comes from a study of cytomegalovirus exposure and HLA in healthy donors. The study ran its PCR with 60 Vbeta and 13 Jbeta primers. Profiled with immunoSEQ multiplex PCR; TCRdb holds only in-frame clones, not every one. The table has about 95,000 clones, around 81% seen once. General study results and limits: In a later analysis, across HLA loci, associated TCR counts were highest for DRB1, lowest for HLA-C.

The chain is built from TRBV28 and TRBJ2-7; the D gene is possibly TRBD1 (6 bases). The clonotype was recovered from a woman aged 70-85 years in good health and CMV-seropositive. The sample consisted of PBMCs. As DNA, the CDR3 is TGTGCCAGTGGGACATCGGACTCCTACGAGCAGTACTTC. Translating it yields CASGTSDSYEQYF.